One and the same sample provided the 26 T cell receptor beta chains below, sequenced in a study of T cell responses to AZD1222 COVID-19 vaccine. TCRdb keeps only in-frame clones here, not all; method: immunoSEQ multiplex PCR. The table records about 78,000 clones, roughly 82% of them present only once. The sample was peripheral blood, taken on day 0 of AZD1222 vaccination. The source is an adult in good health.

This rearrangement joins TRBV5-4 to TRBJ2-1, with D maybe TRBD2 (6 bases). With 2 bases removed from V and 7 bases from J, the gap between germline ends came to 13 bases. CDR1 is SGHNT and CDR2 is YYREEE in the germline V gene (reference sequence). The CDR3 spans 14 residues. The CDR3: CASSFQEGRNEQFF. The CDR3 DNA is TGTGCCAGCAGCTTTCAGGAGGGGAGGAATGAGCAGTTCTTC.

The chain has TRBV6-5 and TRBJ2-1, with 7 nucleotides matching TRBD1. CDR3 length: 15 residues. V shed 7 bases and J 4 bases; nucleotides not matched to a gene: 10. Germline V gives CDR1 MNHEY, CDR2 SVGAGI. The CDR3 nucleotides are TGTGCCAGCAACCTCGAGACAGGGCTATACAATGAGCAGTTCTTC. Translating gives CASNLETGLYNEQFF.

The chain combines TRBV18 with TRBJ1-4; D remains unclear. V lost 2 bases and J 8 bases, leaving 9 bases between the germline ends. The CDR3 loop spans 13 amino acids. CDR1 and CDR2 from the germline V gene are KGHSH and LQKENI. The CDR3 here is CASSPGEGEKLFF. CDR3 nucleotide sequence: TGTGCCAGCTCACCAGGGGAGGGCGAAAAACTGTTTTTT.

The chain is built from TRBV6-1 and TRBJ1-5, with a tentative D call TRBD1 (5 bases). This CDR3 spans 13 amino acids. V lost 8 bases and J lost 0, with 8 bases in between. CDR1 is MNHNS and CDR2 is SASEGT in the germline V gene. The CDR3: CASRQFSNQPQHF. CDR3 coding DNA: TGTGCCAGCCGACAGTTTAGCAATCAGCCCCAGCATTTT.

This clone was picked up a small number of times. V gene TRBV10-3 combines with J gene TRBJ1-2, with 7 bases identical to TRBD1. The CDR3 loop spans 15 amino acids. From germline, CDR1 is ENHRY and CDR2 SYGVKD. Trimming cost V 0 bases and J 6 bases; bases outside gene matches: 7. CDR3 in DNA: TGTGCCATCAGTGAGTCCCGGGAGGACAGGAATGGCTACACCTTC. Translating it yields CAISESREDRNGYTF.

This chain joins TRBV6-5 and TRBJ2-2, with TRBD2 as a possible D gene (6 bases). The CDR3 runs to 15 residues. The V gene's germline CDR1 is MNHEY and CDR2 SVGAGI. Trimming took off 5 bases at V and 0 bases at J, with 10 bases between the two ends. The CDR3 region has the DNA TGTGCCAGCAGTCCCGGGACTGCGAACACCGGGGAGCTGTTTTTT. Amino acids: CASSPGTANTGELFF.

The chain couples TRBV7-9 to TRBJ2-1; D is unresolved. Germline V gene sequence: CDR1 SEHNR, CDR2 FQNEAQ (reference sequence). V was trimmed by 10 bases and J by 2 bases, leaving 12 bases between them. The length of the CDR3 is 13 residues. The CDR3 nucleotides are TGTGCCACCCCCGTGGCGACCTACAATGAGCAGTTCTTC. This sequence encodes CATPVATYNEQFF.

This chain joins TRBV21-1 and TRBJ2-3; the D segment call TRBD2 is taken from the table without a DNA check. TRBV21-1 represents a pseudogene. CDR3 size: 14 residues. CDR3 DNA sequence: TGTGCCACCGCGGCGGGGGGGACGACAGATACGCAGTATTTT. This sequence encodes CATAAGGTTDTQYF.

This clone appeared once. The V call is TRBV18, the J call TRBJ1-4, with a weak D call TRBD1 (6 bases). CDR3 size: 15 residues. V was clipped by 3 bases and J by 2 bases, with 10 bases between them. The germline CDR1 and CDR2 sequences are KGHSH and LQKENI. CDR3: CASSPTGATNEKLFF. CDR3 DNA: TGTGCCAGCTCACCGACGGGGGCGACTAATGAAAAACTGTTTTTT.

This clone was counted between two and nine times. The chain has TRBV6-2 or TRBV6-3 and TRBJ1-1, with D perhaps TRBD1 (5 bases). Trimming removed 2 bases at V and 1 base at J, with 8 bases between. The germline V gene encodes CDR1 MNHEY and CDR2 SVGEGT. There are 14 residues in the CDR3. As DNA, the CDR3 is TGTGCCAGCAGTTACCAGGGAGGGAACACTGAAGCTTTCTTT. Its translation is CASSYQGGNTEAFF.

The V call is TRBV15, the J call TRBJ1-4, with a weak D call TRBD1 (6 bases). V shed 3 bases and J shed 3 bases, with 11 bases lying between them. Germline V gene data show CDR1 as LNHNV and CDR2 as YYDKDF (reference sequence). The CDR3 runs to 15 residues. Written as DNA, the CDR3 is TGTGCCACCAGCAGGCGACGGACAGCTAATGAAAAACTGTTTTTT. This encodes CATSRRRTANEKLFF. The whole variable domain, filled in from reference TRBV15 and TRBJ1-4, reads DAMVIQNPRYQVTQFGKPVTLSCSQTLNHNVMYWYQQKSSQAPKLLFHYYDKDFNNEADTPDNFQSRRPNTSFCFLDIRSPGLGDTAMYLCATSRRRTANEKLFFGSGTQLSVL.

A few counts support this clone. The CDR3 loop is CASSVGNVYNEQFF. As DNA, the CDR3 is TGTGCCAGCAGCGTAGGTAACGTATACAATGAGCAGTTCTTC. V is TRBV9 and J is TRBJ2-1; D remains unclear. Trimming cost V 0 bases and J 4 bases, with 8 bases left between them. In germline, CDR1 is SGDLS, CDR2 YYNGEE. This CDR3 contains 14 residues.

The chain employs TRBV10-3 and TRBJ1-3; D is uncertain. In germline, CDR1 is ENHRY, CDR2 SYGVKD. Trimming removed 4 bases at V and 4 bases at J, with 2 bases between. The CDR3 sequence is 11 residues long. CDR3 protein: CAISGGNTIYF. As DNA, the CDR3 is TGTGCCATCAGTGGAGGAAACACCATATATTTT.

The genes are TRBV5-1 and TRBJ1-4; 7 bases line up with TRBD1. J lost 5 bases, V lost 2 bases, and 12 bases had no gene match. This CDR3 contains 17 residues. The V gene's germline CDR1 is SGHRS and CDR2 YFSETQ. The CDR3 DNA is TGCGCCAGCAGCTTCGGCCAGGGGGTGGCTGAGAATGAAAAACTGTTTTTT. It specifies CASSFGQGVAENEKLFF. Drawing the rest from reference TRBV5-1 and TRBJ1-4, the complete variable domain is KAGVTQTPRYLIKTRGQQVTLSCSPISGHRSVSWYQQTPGQGLQFLFEYFSETQRNKGNFPGRFSGRQFSNSRSEMNVSTLELGDSALYLCASSFGQGVAENEKLFFGSGTQLSVL.

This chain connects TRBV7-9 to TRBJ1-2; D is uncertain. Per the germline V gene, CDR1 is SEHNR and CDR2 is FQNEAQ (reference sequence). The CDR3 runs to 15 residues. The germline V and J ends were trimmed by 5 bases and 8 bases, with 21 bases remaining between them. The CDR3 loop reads CASSLSAAGIRGYTF. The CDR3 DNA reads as TGTGCCAGCAGCCTTTCGGCGGCGGGTATAAGGGGCTACACCTTC.

The CDR3 protein is CAISRGQGDGYTF. CDR3 DNA sequence: TGTGCCATCAGCCGGGGGCAGGGGGATGGCTACACCTTC. This chain connects TRBV10-3 to TRBJ1-2; 7 bases are a match to TRBD1. Germline lookup yields CDR1 ENHRY and CDR2 SYGVKD. CDR3 size: 13 residues. V lost 6 bases and J lost 6; bases outside the gene matches: 7.

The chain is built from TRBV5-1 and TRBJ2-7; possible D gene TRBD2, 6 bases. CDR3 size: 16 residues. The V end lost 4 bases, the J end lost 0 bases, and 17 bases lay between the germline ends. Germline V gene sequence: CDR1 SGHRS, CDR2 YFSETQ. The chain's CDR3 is CASSPGGSASSYEQYF. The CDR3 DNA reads TGCGCCAGCAGCCCCGGGGGTTCGGCCAGCTCCTACGAGCAGTACTTC.

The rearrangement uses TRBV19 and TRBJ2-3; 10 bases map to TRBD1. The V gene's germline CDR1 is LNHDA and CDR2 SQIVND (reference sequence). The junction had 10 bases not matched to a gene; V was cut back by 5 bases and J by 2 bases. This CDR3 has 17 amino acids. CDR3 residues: CASSSPGQGGFTDTQYF. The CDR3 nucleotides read TGTGCCAGTAGTTCCCCCGGACAGGGGGGGTTCACAGATACGCAGTATTTT.

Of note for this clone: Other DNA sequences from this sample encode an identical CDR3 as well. DNA of the CDR3: TGCGCCAGCAGCTCGGGACAGGGCTACGAGCAGTACTTC. Translation gives CASSSGQGYEQYF. The chain couples TRBV5-1 to TRBJ2-7, with 9 bases that match TRBD1. The CDR3 spans 13 residues. Per the germline V gene, CDR1 is SGHRS and CDR2 is YFSETQ. V dropped 3 bases and J dropped 3; count of bases not matched to a gene: 1.

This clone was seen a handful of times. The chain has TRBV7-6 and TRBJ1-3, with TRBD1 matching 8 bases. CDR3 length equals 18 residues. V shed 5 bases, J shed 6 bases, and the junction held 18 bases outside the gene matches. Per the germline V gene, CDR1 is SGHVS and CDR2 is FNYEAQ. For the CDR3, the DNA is TGTGCCAGCAGCATCGGCCCCTTCCGACAGGGGAGGTTAAACACCATATATTTT. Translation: CASSIGPFRQGRLNTIYF.

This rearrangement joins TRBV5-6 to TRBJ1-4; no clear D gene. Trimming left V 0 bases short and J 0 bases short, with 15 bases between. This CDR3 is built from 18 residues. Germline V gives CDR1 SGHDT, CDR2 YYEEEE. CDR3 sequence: CASSLGVANYATNEKLFF. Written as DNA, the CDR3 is TGTGCCAGCAGCTTGGGAGTTGCAAATTATGCAACTAATGAAAAACTGTTTTTT.

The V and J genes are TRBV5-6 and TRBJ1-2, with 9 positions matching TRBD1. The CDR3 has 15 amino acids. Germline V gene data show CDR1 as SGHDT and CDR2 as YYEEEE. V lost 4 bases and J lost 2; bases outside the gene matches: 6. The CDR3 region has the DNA TGTGCCAGCAGCGCGGACGACAGGGGGAACTATGGCTACACCTTC. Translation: CASSADDRGNYGYTF.

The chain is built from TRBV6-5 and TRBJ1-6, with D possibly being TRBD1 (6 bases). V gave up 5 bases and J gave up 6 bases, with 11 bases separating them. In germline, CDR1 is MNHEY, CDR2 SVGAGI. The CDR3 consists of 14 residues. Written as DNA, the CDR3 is TGTGCCAGCAGTCTTAGCAGGGGTAATTCACCCCTCCACTTT. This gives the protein CASSLSRGNSPLHF.

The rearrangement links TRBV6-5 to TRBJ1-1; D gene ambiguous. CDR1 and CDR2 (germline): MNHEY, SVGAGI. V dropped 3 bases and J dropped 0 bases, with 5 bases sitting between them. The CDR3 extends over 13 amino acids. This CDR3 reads CASSYQLNTEAFF. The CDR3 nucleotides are TGTGCCAGCAGTTATCAGCTGAACACTGAAGCTTTCTTT.

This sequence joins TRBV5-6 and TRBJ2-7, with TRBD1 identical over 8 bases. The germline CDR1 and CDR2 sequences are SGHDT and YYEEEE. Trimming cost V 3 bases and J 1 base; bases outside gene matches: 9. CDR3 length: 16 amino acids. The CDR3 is CASSSPLRTGSYEQYF. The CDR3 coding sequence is TGTGCCAGCAGCTCCCCATTAAGGACAGGGTCCTACGAGCAGTACTTC.

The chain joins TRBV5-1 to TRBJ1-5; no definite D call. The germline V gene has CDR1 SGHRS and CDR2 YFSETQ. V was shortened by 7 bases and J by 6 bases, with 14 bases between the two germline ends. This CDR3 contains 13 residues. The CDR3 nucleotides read TGCGCCAGCGCGGAGGGTCCGGGTCAGCCCCAGCATTTT. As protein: CASAEGPGQPQHF.